This T cell receptor beta chain was identified in a study of regulatory T cells in long-lasting Graves disease. After removal of 7 bases from V and 2 bases from J, the junction contained 8 bases not matched to a gene. This CDR3 region has 15 residues. Germline V gene data show CDR1 as MNHEY and CDR2 as SVGEGT. Combining iRepertoire HTBI primers with Arm-PCR of CDR3 regions, the authors built TCR beta libraries. MiXCR, applied by TCRdb to the multiplex PCR reads, yields one record per CDR3 protein. The sample yields 200,000 to 250,000 distinct CDR3 sequences, around 17% seen once. Time point noted: newly diagnosed GD, antithyroid drugs for less than 3 months. RNA isolated from PBMCs was used to make the TCR library.

The receptor comes from a female donor with Graves disease. The chain joins TRBV6-2 or TRBV6-3 to TRBJ2-3; TRBD2 matches at 8 bases. The sequencing here drew on peripheral blood mononuclear cells (PBMCs), taken at new diagnosis, from a patient treated with antithyroid drugs. CDR3 protein: CASTLLAEITDTQYF. The CDR3 coding sequence is TGTGCCAGCACTTTACTAGCGGAGATCACAGATACGCAGTATTTT.